The clone carrying this T cell receptor (beta chain) was recorded many times. Its antigen is not identified. This sample is part of a study of identical twins. Whole-study findings and limits: Weaker excess twin sharing was seen among beta out-of-frame sequences. Within cord blood, abundant beta clonotypes carried fewer insertions, but memory repertoires showed no such trend. Partial confounding of zero-insertion analyses by invariant MAIT and iNKT cells was possible.

MiXCR, run by TCRdb on the 5' RACE reads, gives a single entry per CDR3 protein. The sample includes fewer than 250,000 distinct CDR3 sequences, roughly a tenth of them seen just once. In every case, the donor was a healthy Caucasian. Sequencing was done on a sample of memory (CD45RO+) T cells sorted from blood. The TCR comes from a woman under 30 in good health.

CDR3 sequence (DNA): TGTGCCAGCACCTGGGCCCAGGACAGGGCCGGAAACACCATATATTTT. This encodes CASTWAQDRAGNTIYF. The rearrangement joins TRBV12-3 or TRBV12-4 to TRBJ1-3; 8 bases agree with TRBD1. The V segment lost 7 bases and the J segment 4 bases; nucleotides outside the gene matches: 12. The CDR3 runs to 16 residues.